This T cell receptor (beta chain) is from a study of T cell responses to AZD1222 COVID-19 vaccine. Using immunoSEQ multiplex PCR, the repertoire was profiled, and TCRdb retains in-frame clones only, with some absent. Of some 130,000 clones in the sample, 85% to 95% are singletons; the top ten hold roughly 5.6%. The CDR3 has 17 residues. CDR1 is SGDLS and CDR2 is YYNGEE in the germline V gene. Deletions cut 0 bases from V and 6 bases from J, with 21 bases between. Note on this clone: Its antigen remains unknown.

Whole-study results and caveats: At study baseline, merely roughly 6 AZD1222 recipients were seropositive.

Sample: peripheral blood, taken on day 0 of AZD1222 vaccination. This rearrangement joins TRBV9 to TRBJ1-2, with D uncertain. This TCR came from an adult in good health. The DNA of the CDR3 is TGTGCCAGCAGCGTAGTAATTCGGGAGGCGGGTAAGAATGGCTACACCTTC. It translates to CASSVVIREAGKNGYTF. Using reference TRBV9 and TRBJ1-2 for the parts outside the CDR3, the full variable domain is DSGVTQTPKHLITATGQRVTLRCSPRSGDLSVYWYQQSLDQGLQFLIQYYNGEERAKGNILERFSAQQFPDLHSELNLSSLELGDSALYFCASSVVIREAGKNGYTFGSGTRLTVV.